These 27 T cell receptor beta chains originate from one sample sequenced in a study of control samples from healthy donors and cancer patients. Only in-frame clones appear in the TCRdb table, and some are missing; sequencing was by immunoSEQ multiplex PCR. The sample contains about 97,000 clones, 90% to 95% of which appear only once. Source material: blood. These receptors all come from a woman aged 18-35 years in good health.

This clone was counted only a few times. CDR3 sequence (DNA): TGTGCCAGCAGCCAAGGGGGGCAGGGGGCGAGCTATGGCTACACCTTC. Its translation is CASSQGGQGASYGYTF. The chain has TRBV14 and TRBJ1-2; 8 positions match TRBD1. Looked up from germline, CDR1 is SGHDN and CDR2 is FVKESK. The CDR3 is 16 residues long. V trimming: 1 base; J trimming: 4 bases; junction bases outside the gene matches: 8. Drawing the rest from reference TRBV14 and TRBJ1-2, the complete variable domain is EAGVTQFPSHSVIEKGQTVTLRCDPISGHDNLYWYRRVMGKEIKFLLHFVKESKQDESGMPNNRFLAERTGGTYSTLKVQPAELEDSGVYFCASSQGGQGASYGYTFGSGTRLTVV.

The chain employs TRBV30 and TRBJ2-3; 8 bases are a match to TRBD2. CDR1 GTSNPN and CDR2 SVGIG come from the germline V gene (reference sequence). V lost 0 bases to trimming and J lost 6 bases; unmatched junction nucleotides: 8. The CDR3 loop spans 15 amino acids. The DNA for the CDR3 is TGTGCCTGGAGTGTAAGGAGCGGGAGAGCGGATACGCAGTATTTT. This sequence encodes CAWSVRSGRADTQYF.

The V call is TRBV11-2, the J call TRBJ2-5; D assignment may be TRBD1 or TRBD2 (5 bases each). The CDR3 has 14 residues. Per the germline V gene, CDR1 is SGHAT and CDR2 is FQNNGV. Trimming pared 0 bases from V and 4 bases from J, leaving 9 bases between. The CDR3 sequence is CASSLEPGTETQYF. In DNA form, the CDR3 reads TGTGCCAGCAGCTTAGAACCGGGGACAGAGACCCAGTACTTC.

The chain employs TRBV13 and TRBJ1-1; possible D gene TRBD1, 5 bases. The length of the CDR3 is 12 residues. CDR1 PRHDT and CDR2 FYEKMQ come from the germline V gene (reference sequence). This chain's CDR3 is CVPIGARAEAFF. The CDR3 bases are TGTGTTCCTATAGGGGCAAGGGCTGAAGCTTTCTTT.

This rearrangement joins TRBV7-2 to TRBJ1-1; 10 nucleotides line up with TRBD1. J gave up 6 bases and V 1 base, and 5 bases lay outside the gene matches. In germline, CDR1 is SGHTA, CDR2 FQGNSA. CDR3 length: 15 amino acids. Written as DNA, the CDR3 is TGTGCCAGCAGCTTAGAGGGACAGGGGAGTGCTGAAGCTTTCTTT. Its translation: CASSLEGQGSAEAFF.

This chain connects TRBV27 to TRBJ1-6; a weak D match, TRBD1 (5 bases). The CDR3 has 14 amino acids. CDR1 is MNHEY and CDR2 is SMNVEV in the germline V gene (reference sequence). The V and J ends lost 8 bases and 7 bases respectively, with 15 bases between them. This CDR3 is CASRQGGGNSPLHF. The CDR3 DNA sequence: TGTGCCAGCCGTCAGGGAGGTGGAAATTCACCCCTCCACTTT.

The V and J genes are TRBV7-3 and TRBJ1-1; D gene unclear. Trimming shortened V by 3 bases and J by 1 base, and 9 bases separated the two germline ends. The CDR3 contains 14 residues. Germline-derived CDR1 and CDR2 are SGHTA and FQGTGA. The DNA for the CDR3 is TGTGCCAGCAGCTTGACTTCCGGGAACACTGAAGCTTTCTTT. As protein: CASSLTSGNTEAFF.

The rearrangement links TRBV4-3 to TRBJ2-7; no clear D gene. Per germline, CDR1 LGHNA and CDR2 YSLEER. V lost 2 bases to trimming and J lost 3 bases, with 11 bases between them. This CDR3 has 14 amino acids. CDR3 region: CASSQRATGYEQYF. The DNA of the CDR3 is TGCGCCAGCAGCCAAAGGGCCACGGGCTACGAGCAGTACTTC.

This chain connects TRBV24-1 to TRBJ1-2; D is ambiguous. Trimming removed 6 bases at V and 5 bases at J, with 12 bases between. Germline CDR1 is KGHDR and CDR2 is SFDVKD. The CDR3 is 13 residues long. The CDR3 protein is CATSSDIDYGYTF. The DNA of the CDR3 is TGTGCCACCAGTTCCGACATTGATTATGGCTACACCTTC.

DNA of the CDR3: TGTGCCAGCAGTCTAGGGGGACGAGCCTCTAACAATGAGCAGTTCTTC. This encodes CASSLGGRASNNEQFF. This chain uses TRBV28 with TRBJ2-1, with a possible D match to TRBD1 (6 bases). The CDR3 extends over 16 amino acids. V lost 5 bases and J 5 bases, leaving 19 bases between the germline ends. Germline CDR1 reads MDHEN; CDR2 reads SYDVKM.

This chain joins TRBV19 and TRBJ1-1, with D perhaps TRBD1 (5 bases). This CDR3 has 13 amino acids. Trimming removed 1 base at V and 11 bases at J, with 14 bases between. Germline loops: CDR1 LNHDA, CDR2 SQIVND (reference sequence). Here the CDR3 DNA reads TGTGCCAGTAGTATAGGTCCAGGGCTCCGTGCTTTCTTT. Protein product: CASSIGPGLRAFF. The full variable domain, in which reference TRBV19 and TRBJ1-1 provide the parts outside the CDR3, is DGGITQSPKYLFRKEGQNVTLSCEQNLNHDAMYWYRQDPGQGLRLIYYSQIVNDFQKGDIAEGYSVSREKKESFPLTVTSAQKNPTAFYLCASSIGPGLRAFFGQGTRLTVV.

The chain links TRBV7-9 to TRBJ2-1; D call uncertain. The germline V and J ends were trimmed by 6 bases and 15 bases, with 21 bases remaining between them. The CDR3 is made up of 13 amino acids. Germline lookup yields CDR1 SEHNR and CDR2 FQNEAQ (reference sequence). CDR3 DNA sequence: TGTGCCAGCAGTCGAAGAAATGAGGATAGCCTGTTCTTC. Protein sequence: CASSRRNEDSLFF.

Worth noting for this clone: One end of the junction fails to match germline, which may point to a read error. The chain employs TRBV7-7 and TRBJ2-2, with 9 bases fitting TRBD1. Germline CDR1 SSHAT, CDR2 FNYEAQ (reference sequence). The CDR3 extends over 15 amino acids. The CDR3 reads CASSWDRADTGELFF. For the CDR3, the DNA is TGTGCTAGCAGCTGGGACAGGGCGGACACCGGGGAGCTGTTTTTT.

The V and J genes are TRBV29-1 and TRBJ1-5; perhaps TRBD1 as D (6 bases). V was clipped by 6 bases and J by 7 bases, with 16 bases between them. The CDR3 totals 13 residues. The germline V gene has CDR1 SQVTM and CDR2 ANQGSEA. The DNA of the CDR3 is TGCAGCGTCTCATGGACAGAAGGACAGCCCCAGCATTTT. Translated, it gives CSVSWTEGQPQHF.

This chain joins TRBV30 and TRBJ1-1; 8 bases align to TRBD1. J was trimmed by 1 base and V by 6 bases; bases with no gene match: 4. Germline V CDR1 and CDR2: GTSNPN, SVGIG (reference sequence). The CDR3 is made up of 13 amino acids. The CDR3 here is CACDRGGNTEAFF. The CDR3 nucleotides are TGTGCCTGCGACAGGGGAGGGAACACTGAAGCTTTCTTT.

The chain joins TRBV28 to TRBJ2-3, with 14 bases lining up with TRBD2. The CDR3 length is 20 residues. V trimming: 2 bases; J trimming: 5 bases; junction bases outside the gene matches: 15. Per the germline V gene, CDR1 is MDHEN and CDR2 is SYDVKM. The CDR3 spells CASSLRRLAGGPGGLDTQYF. CDR3 coding DNA: TGTGCCAGCAGTTTACGACGACTAGCGGGGGGGCCGGGGGGTCTAGATACGCAGTATTTT.

The gene calls are TRBV25-1 and TRBJ2-5, with TRBD1 matching over 9 bases. CDR3 length equals 15 residues. V shed 5 bases, J shed 5 bases, and the junction held 9 bases outside the gene matches. CDR1 MGHDK and CDR2 SYGVNS come from the germline V gene. DNA for the CDR3: TGTGCCAGCAGTCCAAACAGGGGGCTTAGGGAGACCCAGTACTTC. Amino acid sequence: CASSPNRGLRETQYF.

This chain uses TRBV4-3 with TRBJ2-3; 11 bases are a match to TRBD2. The J segment lost 2 bases and the V segment lost 5 bases, leaving 6 bases of the junction unmatched. The germline gives CDR1 LGHNA, CDR2 YSLEER. CDR3 length equals 16 residues. CDR3 nucleotides: TGCGCCAGCAGCGCCACACTAGCGGGAGTCACAGATACGCAGTATTTT. Its translation: CASSATLAGVTDTQYF.

As to this clone: Germline is not matched at one junction end, which may reflect a read error. The chain employs TRBV20-1 and TRBJ1-1; no definite D call. CDR3 size: 15 residues. The germline gives CDR1 DFQATT, CDR2 SNEGSKA (reference sequence). The chain's CDR3 is CSASTRLFMNAEAFF. The CDR3 nucleotides are TGCAGTGCTAGTACGCGCCTTTTCATGAACGCTGAAGCTTTCTTT.

The chain joins TRBV20-1 to TRBJ1-1; D is unresolved. Germline values: CDR1 DFQATT, CDR2 SNEGSKA (reference sequence). The CDR3 consists of 12 residues. V gave up 3 bases and J gave up 1 base, with 6 bases separating them. The CDR3 DNA follows: TGCAGTGCTAGTGCGGAGAACACTGAAGCTTTCTTT. This translates into CSASAENTEAFF.

The chain employs TRBV9 and TRBJ1-2; possibly TRBD1 for D (5 bases). Trimming removed 0 bases at V and 7 bases at J, with 10 bases between. CDR3 length: 13 residues. CDR1 is SGDLS, CDR2 YYNGEE, per germline. CDR3 region: CASSVVPGLGYTF. CDR3 coding DNA: TGTGCCAGCAGCGTAGTCCCGGGGCTTGGCTACACCTTC. The variable domain in full, with the rest retrieved from reference TRBV9 and TRBJ1-2, is DSGVTQTPKHLITATGQRVTLRCSPRSGDLSVYWYQQSLDQGLQFLIQYYNGEERAKGNILERFSAQQFPDLHSELNLSSLELGDSALYFCASSVVPGLGYTFGSGTRLTVV.

The chain carries TRBV5-1 and TRBJ2-3; no reliable D call. Germline lookup yields CDR1 SGHRS and CDR2 YFSETQ. V gave up 1 base and J gave up 0 bases, with 9 bases separating them. This CDR3 is 15 amino acids long. The CDR3 sequence: CASSLTVLSTDTQYF. DNA of the CDR3: TGCGCCAGCAGCTTGACTGTCCTTAGCACAGATACGCAGTATTTT. The whole variable domain, remainder taken from reference TRBV5-1 and TRBJ2-3, is KAGVTQTPRYLIKTRGQQVTLSCSPISGHRSVSWYQQTPGQGLQFLFEYFSETQRNKGNFPGRFSGRQFSNSRSEMNVSTLELGDSALYLCASSLTVLSTDTQYFGPGTRLTVL.

The CDR3 loop reads CASSRQAVWVSSYEQYF. The CDR3 DNA sequence: TGTGCCAGCAGCCGACAGGCGGTTTGGGTCTCCTCCTACGAGCAGTACTTC. V usage is TRBV21-1 and J usage is TRBJ2-7; the tabulated D call, TRBD1, remains unverified against the DNA. TRBV21-1 is classified as a pseudogene. This CDR3 contains 17 residues.

This sequence joins TRBV10-3 and TRBJ1-2, with D hard to call. CDR1 is ENHRY, CDR2 SYGVKD, per germline. The germline V and J ends were trimmed by 8 bases and 3 bases, with 10 bases remaining between them. CDR3 length equals 12 residues. The CDR3 loop reads CAIPGPYYGYTF. CDR3 sequence (DNA): TGTGCCATCCCTGGGCCTTACTATGGCTACACCTTC.

The chain recombines TRBV7-8 with TRBJ2-7; TRBD2 is a possible D gene (5 bases). The germline V gene encodes CDR1 SGHVS and CDR2 FQNEAQ. The CDR3 is 15 amino acids. V lost 2 bases and J lost 7, with 18 bases in between. The CDR3 nucleotides read TGTGCCAGCAGCTTATCCTCTCGGGGTCCTAGAGAGCAGTACTTC. Its translation: CASSLSSRGPREQYF.

V gene TRBV10-3 combines with J gene TRBJ2-7; no firm D call. The germline CDR1 and CDR2 sequences are ENHRY and SYGVKD. CDR3 size: 11 residues. V was pared by 2 bases and J by 6 bases, with 5 bases between. The CDR3 here is CAISEGLEQYF. CDR3 sequence (DNA): TGTGCCATCAGTGAGGGGCTCGAGCAGTACTTC.

This chain uses TRBV15 with TRBJ1-1; 8 bases align to TRBD1. Germline V gene data show CDR1 as LNHNV and CDR2 as YYDKDF (reference sequence). The CDR3 is 14 amino acids. V dropped 4 bases and J dropped 5; count of bases not matched to a gene: 6. CDR3 nucleotides: TGTGCCACCAGCATGGACAGGGCTAGGACTGAAGCTTTCTTT. It is translated as CATSMDRARTEAFF.